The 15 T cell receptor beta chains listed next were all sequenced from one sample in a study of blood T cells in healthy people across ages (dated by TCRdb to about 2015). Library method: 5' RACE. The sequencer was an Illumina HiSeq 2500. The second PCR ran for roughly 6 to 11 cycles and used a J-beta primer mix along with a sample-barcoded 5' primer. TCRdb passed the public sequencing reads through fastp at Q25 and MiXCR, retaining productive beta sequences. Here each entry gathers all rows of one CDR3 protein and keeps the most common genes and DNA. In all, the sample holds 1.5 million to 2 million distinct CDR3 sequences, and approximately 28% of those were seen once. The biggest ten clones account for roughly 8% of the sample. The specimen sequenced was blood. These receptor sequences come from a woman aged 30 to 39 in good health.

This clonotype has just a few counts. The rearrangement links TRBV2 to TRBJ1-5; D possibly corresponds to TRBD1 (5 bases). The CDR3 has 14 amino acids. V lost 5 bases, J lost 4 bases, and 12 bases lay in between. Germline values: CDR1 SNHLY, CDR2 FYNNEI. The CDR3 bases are TGTGCCAGCAGTTCTCAGGGTTGGAATCAGCCCCAGCATTTT. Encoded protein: CASSSQGWNQPQHF.

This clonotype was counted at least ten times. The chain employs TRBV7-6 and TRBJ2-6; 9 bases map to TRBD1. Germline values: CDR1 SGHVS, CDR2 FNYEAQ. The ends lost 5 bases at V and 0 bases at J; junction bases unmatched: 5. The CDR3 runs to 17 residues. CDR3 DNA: TGTGCCAGCAGCCCCCGGACAGGGGTCTCTGGGGCCAACGTCCTGACTTTC. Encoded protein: CASSPRTGVSGANVLTF.

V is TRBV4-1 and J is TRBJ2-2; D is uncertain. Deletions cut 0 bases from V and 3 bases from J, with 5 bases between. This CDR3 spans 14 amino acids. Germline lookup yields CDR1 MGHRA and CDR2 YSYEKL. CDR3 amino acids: CASSQDGDTGELFF. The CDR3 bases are TGCGCCAGCAGCCAAGACGGAGACACCGGGGAGCTGTTTTTT.

DNA of the CDR3: TGTGCCAGCAGCTATCGACCAGGGAGGGGCTACACCTTC. Translating gives CASSYRPGRGYTF. The chain uses TRBV28 and TRBJ1-2, with TRBD1 as a possible D gene (5 bases). The germline V and J ends were trimmed by 6 bases and 8 bases, with 16 bases remaining between them. Germline-derived CDR1 and CDR2 are MDHEN and SYDVKM. The CDR3 has 13 amino acids.

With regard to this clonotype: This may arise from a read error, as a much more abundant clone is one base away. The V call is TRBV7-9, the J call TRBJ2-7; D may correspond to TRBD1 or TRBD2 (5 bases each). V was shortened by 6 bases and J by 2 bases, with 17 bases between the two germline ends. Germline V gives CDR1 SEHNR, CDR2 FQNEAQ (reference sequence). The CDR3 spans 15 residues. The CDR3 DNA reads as TGTGCCAGCAGGGGACCAGACCCTGAGACCTACGAGCAGTACTTC. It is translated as CASRGPDPETYEQYF.

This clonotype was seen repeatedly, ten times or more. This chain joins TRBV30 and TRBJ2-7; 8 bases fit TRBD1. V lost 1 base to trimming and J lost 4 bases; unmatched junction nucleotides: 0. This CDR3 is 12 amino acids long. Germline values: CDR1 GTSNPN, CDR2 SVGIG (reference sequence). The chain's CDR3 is CAWSGTGYEQYF. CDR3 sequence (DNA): TGTGCCTGGAGTGGGACAGGGTACGAGCAGTACTTC.

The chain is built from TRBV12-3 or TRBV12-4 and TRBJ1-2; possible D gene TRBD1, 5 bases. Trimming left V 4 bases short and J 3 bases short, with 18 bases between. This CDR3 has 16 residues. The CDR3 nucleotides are TGTGCCAGCAGTTCCCCTGACAGCAGAGCTTACTATGGCTACACCTTC. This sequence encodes CASSSPDSRAYYGYTF.

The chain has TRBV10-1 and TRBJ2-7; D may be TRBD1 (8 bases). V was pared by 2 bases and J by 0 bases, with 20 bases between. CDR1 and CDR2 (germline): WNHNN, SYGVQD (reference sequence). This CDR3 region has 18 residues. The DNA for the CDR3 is TGCGCCAGCAGTGAGGACAGGGGAGGGGGTATAAGCTCCTACGAGCAGTACTTC. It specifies CASSEDRGGGISSYEQYF.

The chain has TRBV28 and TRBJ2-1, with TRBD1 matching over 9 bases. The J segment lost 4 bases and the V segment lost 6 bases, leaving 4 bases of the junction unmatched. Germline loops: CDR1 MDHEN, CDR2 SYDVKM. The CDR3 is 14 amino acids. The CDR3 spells CASSRQGVYNEQFF. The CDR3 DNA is TGTGCCAGCAGCCGACAGGGGGTTTACAATGAGCAGTTCTTC. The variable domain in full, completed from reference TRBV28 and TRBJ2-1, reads DVKVTQSSRYLVKRTGEKVFLECVQDMDHENMFWYRQDPGLGLRLIYFSYDVKMKEKGDIPEGYSVSREKKERFSLILESASTNQTSMYLCASSRQGVYNEQFFGPGTRLTVL.

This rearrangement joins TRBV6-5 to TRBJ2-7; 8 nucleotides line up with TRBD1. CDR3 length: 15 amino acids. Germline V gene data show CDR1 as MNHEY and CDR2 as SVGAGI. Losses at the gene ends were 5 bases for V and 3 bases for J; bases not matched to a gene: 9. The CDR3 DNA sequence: TGTGCCAGCAGTACCACCGGGACAGGAATCTACGAGCAGTACTTC. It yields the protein CASSTTGTGIYEQYF.

Here the CDR3 reads CASSEEQGNTIYF. The DNA for the CDR3 is TGCGCCAGCAGCGAAGAACAGGGAAACACCATATATTTT. The gene calls are TRBV5-1 and TRBJ1-3; no firm D call. Per germline, CDR1 SGHRS and CDR2 YFSETQ. V lost 4 bases and J lost 4, with 9 bases in between. The CDR3 covers 13 residues. Full variable domain (outside the CDR3, taken from reference TRBV5-1 and TRBJ1-3): KAGVTQTPRYLIKTRGQQVTLSCSPISGHRSVSWYQQTPGQGLQFLFEYFSETQRNKGNFPGRFSGRQFSNSRSEMNVSTLELGDSALYLCASSEEQGNTIYFGEGSWLTVV.

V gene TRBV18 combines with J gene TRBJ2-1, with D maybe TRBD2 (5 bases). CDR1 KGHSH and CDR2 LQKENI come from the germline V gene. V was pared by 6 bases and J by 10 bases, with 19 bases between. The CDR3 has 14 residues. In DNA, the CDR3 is TGTGCCAGCTCTCAACGGGGAAGGGTCGAAGAGCAGTTCTTC. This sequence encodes CASSQRGRVEEQFF.

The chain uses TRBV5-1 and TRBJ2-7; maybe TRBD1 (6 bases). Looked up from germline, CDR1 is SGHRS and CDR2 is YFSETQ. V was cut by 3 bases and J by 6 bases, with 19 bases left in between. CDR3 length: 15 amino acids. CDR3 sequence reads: CASSWSTGNVVEQYF. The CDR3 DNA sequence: TGCGCCAGCAGCTGGAGCACAGGGAATGTCGTCGAGCAGTACTTC.

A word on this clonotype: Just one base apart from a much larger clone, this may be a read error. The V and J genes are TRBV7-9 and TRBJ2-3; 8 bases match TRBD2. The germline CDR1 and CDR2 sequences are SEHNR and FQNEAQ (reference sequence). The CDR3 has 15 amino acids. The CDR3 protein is CSSSLALAGGDTQYF. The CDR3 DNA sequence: TGTTCCAGCAGCTTAGCGCTTGCGGGGGGAGATACGCAGTATTTT.

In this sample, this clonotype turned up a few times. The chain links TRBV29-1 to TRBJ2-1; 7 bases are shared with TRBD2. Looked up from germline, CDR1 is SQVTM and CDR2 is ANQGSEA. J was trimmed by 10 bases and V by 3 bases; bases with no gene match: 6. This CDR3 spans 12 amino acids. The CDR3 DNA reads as TGCAGCGTTGATGGGGGGGACTACGAGCAGTTCTTC. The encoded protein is CSVDGGDYEQFF.